One sample yielded the 30 T cell receptor beta chains listed below, sequenced in a study of OX40 agonist ivuxolimab in advanced cancers. Here immunoSEQ multiplex PCR was the method, and the copy in TCRdb shows in-frame clones only, minus some. Of roughly 76,000 clones in the sample, 91% were seen once. The material sequenced was CD4+ or CD8+ T cells sorted from blood, taken in a trial of the OX40 agonist ivuxolimab. Receptor source: an adult with an advanced solid tumor such as melanoma, head and neck, liver or kidney cancer.

This chain uses TRBV27 with TRBJ2-7; D could derive from TRBD1 or TRBD2 (5 bases each). V was cut by 2 bases and J by 3 bases, with 11 bases left in between. CDR3 size: 14 residues. Germline CDR1 reads MNHEY; CDR2 reads SMNVEV (reference sequence). The CDR3 region is CASSLSPGGYEQYF. In DNA form, the CDR3 reads TGTGCCAGCAGTTTAAGCCCTGGGGGCTACGAGCAGTACTTC.

The chain is built from TRBV30 and TRBJ2-5; TRBD2 matches at 7 bases. The germline V gene has CDR1 GTSNPN and CDR2 SVGIG (reference sequence). The CDR3 has 14 residues. After removal of 1 base from V and 5 bases from J, the junction contained 7 bases not matched to a gene. This chain's CDR3 is CAWSEAGAVETQYF. CDR3 bases: TGTGCCTGGAGTGAGGCGGGAGCGGTCGAGACCCAGTACTTC.

The V and J genes are TRBV28 and TRBJ1-2; 10 nucleotides align to TRBD1. The germline V gene has CDR1 MDHEN and CDR2 SYDVKM. The trim removed 8 bases at V and 4 bases at J, leaving 7 bases unmatched. The CDR3 consists of 14 residues. CDR3 in amino acids: CASEAGTGVYGYTF. The CDR3 nucleotides are TGTGCCAGCGAAGCCGGGACAGGGGTCTATGGCTACACCTTC.

The chain uses TRBV9 and TRBJ2-1; 7 bases line up with TRBD2. Germline V gene sequence: CDR1 SGDLS, CDR2 YYNGEE. V dropped 0 bases and J dropped 2; count of bases not matched to a gene: 8. The CDR3 contains 17 residues. CDR3 region: CASSVVGRAGTYNEQFF. CDR3 nucleotide sequence: TGTGCCAGCAGCGTAGTCGGTCGAGCGGGAACCTACAATGAGCAGTTCTTC.

The CDR3 is CASSLAAATVNTEAFF. The CDR3 nucleotides are TGTGCCAGCAGCTTAGCGGCAGCCACAGTGAACACTGAAGCTTTCTTT. This chain connects TRBV7-2 to TRBJ1-1; D not certain. Germline loops: CDR1 SGHTA, CDR2 FQGNSA. This CDR3 is 16 amino acids long. Deletions cut 0 bases from V and 0 bases from J, with 11 bases between.

As concerns this clone: Additional DNA sequences in this sample encode the identical CDR3. The J gene is TRBJ2-6, the V gene TRBV10-2; D uncertain. The CDR3 runs 11 residues. In germline, CDR1 is WSHSY, CDR2 SAAADI. Trimming shortened V by 7 bases and J by 4 bases, and 2 bases separated the two germline ends. CDR3: CASTGANVLTF. The DNA for the CDR3 is TGCGCCAGCACCGGGGCCAACGTCCTGACTTTC.

This rearrangement joins TRBV6-6 to TRBJ2-2; the match to TRBD1 covers 7 bases. The CDR3 has 14 residues. Germline lookup yields CDR1 MNHNY and CDR2 SVGAGI (reference sequence). The V and J ends lost 10 bases and 5 bases, in that order; junction bases with no gene match: 10. The CDR3 loop is CAIATGIFTGELFF. The CDR3 nucleotides read TGTGCCATCGCGACAGGGATTTTTACCGGGGAGCTGTTTTTT.

The V call is TRBV27, the J call TRBJ2-3; D is unclear. The ends were cut back, 2 bases at V and 4 bases at J, with 13 bases in the middle. The CDR3 has 15 residues. Per germline, CDR1 MNHEY and CDR2 SMNVEV (reference sequence). The CDR3 loop reads CASSLNRPGADTQYF. Written as DNA, the CDR3 is TGTGCCAGCAGTTTAAATCGGCCTGGAGCAGATACGCAGTATTTT.

The chain combines TRBV2 with TRBJ2-5, with TRBD1 identical over 9 bases. Germline lookup yields CDR1 SNHLY and CDR2 FYNNEI. CDR3 length: 14 amino acids. Losses at the gene ends were 3 bases for V and 5 bases for J; bases not matched to a gene: 4. This CDR3 is CASSETGGRETQYF. In DNA form, the CDR3 reads TGTGCCAGCAGTGAGACAGGGGGACGGGAGACCCAGTACTTC.

This clone was observed a single time. The V gene is TRBV19, the J gene TRBJ2-1; no firm D call. Germline CDR1 reads LNHDA; CDR2 reads SQIVND (reference sequence). This CDR3 has 11 amino acids. V shed 5 bases and J shed 4 bases, with 3 bases lying between them. The CDR3 nucleotides read TGTGCCAGTAGTGAGTACAATGAGCAGTTCTTC. This gives the protein CASSEYNEQFF.

This sequence joins TRBV19 and TRBJ1-2; TRBD1 matches 8 bases. CDR1 LNHDA and CDR2 SQIVND come from the germline V gene (reference sequence). The V segment lost 4 bases and the J segment 7 bases; nucleotides outside the gene matches: 5. This CDR3 contains 13 residues. The CDR3 DNA reads TGTGCCAGTAGTAGGGGGACAGGTTTTGGCTACACCTTC. This sequence encodes CASSRGTGFGYTF.

V gene TRBV28 combines with J gene TRBJ1-3, with 10 bases matching TRBD1. This CDR3 spans 17 amino acids. Losses at the gene ends were 4 bases for V and 2 bases for J; bases not matched to a gene: 8. Germline CDR1 MDHEN, CDR2 SYDVKM. The CDR3 region is CASSSSPGQGAGNTIYF. CDR3 in DNA: TGTGCCAGCAGTTCATCCCCAGGACAGGGGGCTGGAAACACCATATATTTT.

The V call is TRBV23-1, the J call TRBJ2-7; possibly TRBD2 for D (6 bases). TRBV23-1 is placed among ORFs of uncertain function. This CDR3 spans 16 amino acids. Trimming took 8 bases from V and 2 from J, leaving 22 bases between them. In DNA form, the CDR3 reads TGCGCCAGCCCCCAGGGAGCACTAGCCCGGGCCTACGAGCAGTACTTC. Protein sequence: CASPQGALARAYEQYF.

This chain joins TRBV4-1 and TRBJ2-5; 8 positions agree with TRBD2. The germline CDR1 and CDR2 sequences are MGHRA and YSYEKL. Unmatched junction bases numbered 4, after V lost 2 bases and J lost 5 bases. The CDR3 has 14 residues. The CDR3 DNA follows: TGCGCCAGCAGCCAACTAGCGGGTCTGGAGACCCAGTACTTC. It specifies CASSQLAGLETQYF.

This clone has just one count. The rearrangement joins TRBV5-1 to TRBJ2-3, with unresolved D. Per germline, CDR1 SGHRS and CDR2 YFSETQ. Trimming took 0 bases from V and 1 from J, leaving 6 bases between them. This CDR3 comprises 14 residues. CDR3 bases: TGCGCCAGCAGCTTGGGCGGAGGCACAGATACGCAGTATTTT. This encodes CASSLGGGTDTQYF.

The chain joins TRBV11-2 to TRBJ2-7; D gene ambiguous. From germline, CDR1 is SGHAT and CDR2 FQNNGV. The CDR3 totals 14 residues. The V end was cut by 1 base, the J end by 6 bases, with 13 bases between. The CDR3, as DNA: TGTGCCAGCAGCTTAGGGCTCCAGGCTGTCGAGCAGTACTTC. Protein: CASSLGLQAVEQYF.

The gene calls are TRBV28 and TRBJ2-3; a possible D gene is TRBD1 (6 bases). CDR3 size: 20 residues. The germline V gene encodes CDR1 MDHEN and CDR2 SYDVKM. Trimming cost V 3 bases and J 1 base, with 26 bases left between them. The CDR3 reads CASSLSAPGVPEFGTDTQYF. CDR3 nucleotide sequence: TGTGCCAGCAGTTTGTCCGCCCCAGGGGTCCCTGAATTCGGCACAGATACGCAGTATTTT.

The chain links TRBV27 to TRBJ1-1, with a possible D match to TRBD1 (5 bases). The germline CDR1 and CDR2 sequences are MNHEY and SMNVEV (reference sequence). The CDR3 spans 14 residues. Trimming cost V 6 bases and J 12 bases, with 23 bases left between them. Here the CDR3 reads CASRFRNSGTETFF. CDR3 nucleotides: TGTGCCAGCAGATTTAGAAACTCAGGGACCGAGACTTTCTTT.

The J gene is TRBJ2-2, the V gene TRBV5-4; TRBD2 matches 8 bases. CDR3 length: 15 residues. Looked up from germline, CDR1 is SGHNT and CDR2 is YYREEE (reference sequence). After removal of 4 bases from V and 4 bases from J, the junction contained 6 bases not matched to a gene. The CDR3 here is CASSPGGGTTGELFF. Written as DNA, the CDR3 is TGTGCCAGCAGCCCGGGAGGGGGGACCACCGGGGAGCTGTTTTTT.

This clone was detected only once. This sequence joins TRBV5-1 and TRBJ1-1, with D hard to call. V gave up 0 bases and J gave up 1 base, with 7 bases separating them. The CDR3 is 14 residues long. Germline CDR1 and CDR2: SGHRS and YFSETQ. The CDR3 here is CASSLALANTEAFF. The DNA of the CDR3 is TGCGCCAGCAGCTTGGCGCTGGCGAACACTGAAGCTTTCTTT.

The chain has TRBV28 and TRBJ1-1; D is unresolved. The CDR3 runs to 11 residues. Germline V gene sequence: CDR1 MDHEN, CDR2 SYDVKM. V lost 8 bases and J lost 5, with 9 bases in between. CDR3 sequence: CASYLRTEAFF. The CDR3 DNA sequence: TGTGCCAGCTACCTCAGAACTGAAGCTTTCTTT.

The V call is TRBV11-2, the J call TRBJ2-5; possibly TRBD1 for D (5 bases). The CDR3 spans 12 residues. CDR1 SGHAT and CDR2 FQNNGV come from the germline V gene. V lost 3 bases to trimming and J lost 10 bases, with 12 bases between them. The CDR3 loop reads CASSLASQDQYF. The CDR3 DNA reads TGTGCCAGCAGCTTGGCTTCACAGGACCAGTACTTC.

The CDR3 bases are TGTGCCAGTAGTATCAACAGGGGAGGAGGCTACAATGAGCAGTTCTTC. It is translated as CASSINRGGGYNEQFF. The chain is built from TRBV19 and TRBJ2-1, with a weak D call TRBD1 (7 bases). The CDR3 contains 16 residues. Germline CDR1 and CDR2: LNHDA and SQIVND (reference sequence). Trimming stripped 3 bases from V and 3 bases from J, with 15 bases between.

V is TRBV4-3 and J is TRBJ2-3; no clear D gene. The V end was cut by 1 base, the J end by 0 bases, with 8 bases between. Germline V CDR1 and CDR2: LGHNA, YSLEER. The CDR3 sequence is 15 residues long. The chain's CDR3 is CASSQVKGSTDTQYF. The CDR3 coding sequence is TGCGCCAGCAGCCAAGTTAAGGGTAGCACAGATACGCAGTATTTT.

V usage is TRBV11-2 and J usage is TRBJ1-3; D not certain. Between the trimmed V and J ends, which lost 5 bases and 1 base, there was a span of 12 bases. The CDR3 has 15 residues. Germline lookup yields CDR1 SGHAT and CDR2 FQNNGV. CDR3 protein: CASSRIKGSGNTIYF. CDR3 bases: TGTGCCAGCAGCCGTATAAAAGGATCTGGAAACACCATATATTTT.

The V call is TRBV27, the J call TRBJ2-1; 12 nucleotides line up with TRBD2. Germline trimming cut 3 bases from V and 7 bases from J; bases unmatched to any gene: 7. This CDR3 contains 16 residues. Germline V gene sequence: CDR1 MNHEY, CDR2 SMNVEV (reference sequence). The CDR3 spells CASSFFITSGGNEQFF. CDR3 nucleotide sequence: TGTGCCAGCAGTTTTTTTATAACTAGCGGGGGGAATGAGCAGTTCTTC.

The J gene is TRBJ1-4, the V gene TRBV28; 12 bases match TRBD1. V gave up 6 bases and J gave up 2 bases; unmatched junction bases: 4. Germline V gives CDR1 MDHEN, CDR2 SYDVKM. The length of the CDR3 is 16 residues. CDR3 bases: TGTGCCAGCAGCCGGGACAGGGGGCGGACTAATGAAAAACTGTTTTTT. This codes for CASSRDRGRTNEKLFF.

The chain joins TRBV5-4 to TRBJ2-3; D unclear. The CDR3 is made up of 11 amino acids. Germline V gene sequence: CDR1 SGHNT, CDR2 YYREEE (reference sequence). The ends were cut back, 0 bases at V and 6 bases at J, with 2 bases in the middle. The CDR3 DNA is TGTGCCAGCAGCTTGGCGGATACGCAGTATTTT. Translated, it gives CASSLADTQYF.

Regarding this clone: Other DNA sequences in the same sample also yield this CDR3. The chain uses TRBV7-3 and TRBJ2-2, with 8 bases lining up with TRBD1. V gave up 0 bases and J gave up 7 bases; unmatched junction bases: 13. The CDR3 has 18 amino acids. Germline lookup yields CDR1 SGHTA and CDR2 FQGTGA. CDR3 residues: CASSLTQRVTGGLGELFF. The CDR3 DNA reads TGTGCCAGCAGCTTAACTCAAAGGGTCACAGGGGGGCTCGGGGAGCTGTTTTTT.

The J gene is TRBJ1-5, the V gene TRBV6-6, with a tentative D call TRBD1 (5 bases). The CDR3 contains 13 residues. The V end lost 7 bases, the J end lost 5 bases, and 12 bases lay between the germline ends. Looked up from germline, CDR1 is MNHNY and CDR2 is SVGAGI (reference sequence). The CDR3 sequence is CASTAQGYQPQHF. The CDR3 DNA follows: TGTGCCAGCACCGCCCAGGGCTATCAGCCCCAGCATTTT.